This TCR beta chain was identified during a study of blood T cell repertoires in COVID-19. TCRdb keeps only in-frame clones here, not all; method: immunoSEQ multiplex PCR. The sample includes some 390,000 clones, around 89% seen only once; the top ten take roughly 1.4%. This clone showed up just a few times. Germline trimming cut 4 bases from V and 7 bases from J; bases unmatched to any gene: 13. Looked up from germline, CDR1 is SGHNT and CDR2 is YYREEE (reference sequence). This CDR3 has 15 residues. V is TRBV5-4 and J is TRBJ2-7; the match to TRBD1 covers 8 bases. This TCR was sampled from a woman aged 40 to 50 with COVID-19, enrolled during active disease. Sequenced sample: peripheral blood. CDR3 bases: TGTGCCAGCAGCCCCCGGGACAGGAGCCATAGGGAGCAGTACTTC. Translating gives CASSPRDRSHREQYF.